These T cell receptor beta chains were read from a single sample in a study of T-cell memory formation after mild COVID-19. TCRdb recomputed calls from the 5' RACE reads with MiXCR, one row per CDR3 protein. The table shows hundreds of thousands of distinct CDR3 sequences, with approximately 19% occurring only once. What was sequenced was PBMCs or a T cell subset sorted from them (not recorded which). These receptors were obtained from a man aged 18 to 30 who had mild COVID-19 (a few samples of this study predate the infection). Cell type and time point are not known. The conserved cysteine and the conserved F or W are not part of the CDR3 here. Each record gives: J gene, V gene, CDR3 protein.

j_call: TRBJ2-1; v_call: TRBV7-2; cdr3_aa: ASSLVTSGWDEQF
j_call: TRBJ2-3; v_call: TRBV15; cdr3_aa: ATSRGTGTTDTQY
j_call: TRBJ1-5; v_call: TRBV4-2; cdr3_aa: ASSQEDGVGNQPQH
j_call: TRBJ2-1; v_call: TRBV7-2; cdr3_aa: ASSRLAGSYNEQF
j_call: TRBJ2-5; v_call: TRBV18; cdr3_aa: ASSPPDQVAQY
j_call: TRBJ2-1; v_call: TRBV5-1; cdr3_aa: ASSMGAVYNEQF
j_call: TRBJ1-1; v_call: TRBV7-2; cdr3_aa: ASPLPVGMNTEAF
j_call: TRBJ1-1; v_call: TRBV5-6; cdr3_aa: ASSLECVGAF
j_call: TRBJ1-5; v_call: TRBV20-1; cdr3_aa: SANKMRSNQPQH
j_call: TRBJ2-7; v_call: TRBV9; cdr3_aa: ASSVAGAPYEQY
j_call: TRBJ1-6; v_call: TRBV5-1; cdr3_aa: ASSDRSSPLH
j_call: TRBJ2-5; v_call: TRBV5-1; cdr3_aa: ASSLRAGYQETQY
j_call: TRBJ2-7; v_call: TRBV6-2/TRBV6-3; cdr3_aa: ASSFRGGYNYEQY
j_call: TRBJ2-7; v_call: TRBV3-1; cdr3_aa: ASSQVPLWTGYSEQY
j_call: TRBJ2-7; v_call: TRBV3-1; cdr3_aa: ASSQDGRAAYEQY
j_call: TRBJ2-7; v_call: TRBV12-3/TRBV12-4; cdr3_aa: ASSLHVLSYEQY
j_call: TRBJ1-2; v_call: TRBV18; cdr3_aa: ASSPQGQGMNYGYT
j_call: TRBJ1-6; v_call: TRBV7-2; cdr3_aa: ASSLRIQGNSPLH
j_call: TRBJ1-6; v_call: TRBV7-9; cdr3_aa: ASSLTVGPTGSGGSPLH
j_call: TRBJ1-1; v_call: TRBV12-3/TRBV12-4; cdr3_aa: ASSFTLVLEDTEAF
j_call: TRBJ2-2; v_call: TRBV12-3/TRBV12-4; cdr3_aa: ASSFEVTGELF
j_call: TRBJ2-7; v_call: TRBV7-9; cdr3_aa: ASRPQGSYEQY
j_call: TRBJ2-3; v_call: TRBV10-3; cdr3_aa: AISLGDTDTQY
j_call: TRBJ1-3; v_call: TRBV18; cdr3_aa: ASSPTGGGNTIY
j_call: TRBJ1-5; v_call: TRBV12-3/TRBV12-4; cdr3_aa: ASRPTGSPNQPQH
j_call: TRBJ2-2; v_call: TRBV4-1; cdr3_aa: ASSPRAHTGELF
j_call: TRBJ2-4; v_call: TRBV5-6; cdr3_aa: ASSFTGGLNIQY
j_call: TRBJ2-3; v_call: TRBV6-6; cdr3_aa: ASSYGAAGGTDTQY
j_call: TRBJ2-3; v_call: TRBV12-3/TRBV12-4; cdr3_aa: ASSLPGPSTDTQY
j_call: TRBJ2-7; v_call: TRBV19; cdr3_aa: ASSWRVGGYEQY
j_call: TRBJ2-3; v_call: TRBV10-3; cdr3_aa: AISFQPSTDTQY
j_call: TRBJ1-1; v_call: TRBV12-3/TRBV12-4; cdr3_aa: ASSFRWGVNTEAF
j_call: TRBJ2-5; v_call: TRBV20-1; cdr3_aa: SAGRTGLETQY
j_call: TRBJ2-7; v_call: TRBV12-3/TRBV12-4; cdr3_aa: ASTPTGIGTYEQY
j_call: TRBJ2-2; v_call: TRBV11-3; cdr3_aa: ASSGGLADGELF
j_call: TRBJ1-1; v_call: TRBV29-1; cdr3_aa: SVSHRWGFQAF
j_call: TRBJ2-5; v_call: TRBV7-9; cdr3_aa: ASSLAFGTGSQETQY
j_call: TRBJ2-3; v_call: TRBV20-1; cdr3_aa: SARRALGTIGTDTQY
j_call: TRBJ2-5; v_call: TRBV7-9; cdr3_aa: ASSNAGTQY
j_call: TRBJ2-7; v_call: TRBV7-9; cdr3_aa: ASRYAGNHEQY